This T cell receptor (beta chain) appears in the sequencing data of a study of T cells in Graves' hyperthyroidism and ophthalmopathy. This clonotype appeared many times. Antigen specificity is unknown. Study conclusions and caveats: Onset of ophthalmopathy came a median approximately 6.5 months after the model predicted it.

The CDR3 regions of TCR beta were amplified from RNA transcripts. First-round RT-PCR with HTBI primers amplified the TCR CDR3 region. TCRdb redid the calling of the multiplex PCR reads with MiXCR, one entry per CDR3 protein. In the table there are about 640,000 distinct CDR3 sequences, 20% of which are singletons. The CDR3 is made up of 15 amino acids. V was pared by 5 bases and J by 1 base, with 8 bases of the junction left unmatched. The germline V gene has CDR1 SGHAT and CDR2 FQNNGV. The sequenced sample consisted of blood. This chain connects TRBV11-2 to TRBJ2-7; 7 positions match TRBD1. The receptor comes from a man aged 30 to 39 with Graves' ophthalmopathy. The CDR3 region has the DNA TGTGCCAGCAGCGCAGAGGGGGCGCGGTCCTACGAGCAGTACTTC. Protein: CASSAEGARSYEQYF.